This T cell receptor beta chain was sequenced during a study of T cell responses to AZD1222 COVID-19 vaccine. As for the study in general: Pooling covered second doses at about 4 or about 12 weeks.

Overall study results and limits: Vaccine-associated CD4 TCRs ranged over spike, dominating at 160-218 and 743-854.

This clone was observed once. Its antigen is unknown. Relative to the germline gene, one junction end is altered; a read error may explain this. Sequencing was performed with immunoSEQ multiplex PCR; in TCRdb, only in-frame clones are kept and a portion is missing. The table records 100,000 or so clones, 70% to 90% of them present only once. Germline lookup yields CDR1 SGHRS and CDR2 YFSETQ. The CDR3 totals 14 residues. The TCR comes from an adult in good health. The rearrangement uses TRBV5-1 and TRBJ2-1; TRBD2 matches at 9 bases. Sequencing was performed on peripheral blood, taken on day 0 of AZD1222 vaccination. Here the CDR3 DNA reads TGTGCCAGCAGGGGCGGGAGGGCCTACAATGAGCAGTTCTTC. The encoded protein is CASRGGRAYNEQFF.